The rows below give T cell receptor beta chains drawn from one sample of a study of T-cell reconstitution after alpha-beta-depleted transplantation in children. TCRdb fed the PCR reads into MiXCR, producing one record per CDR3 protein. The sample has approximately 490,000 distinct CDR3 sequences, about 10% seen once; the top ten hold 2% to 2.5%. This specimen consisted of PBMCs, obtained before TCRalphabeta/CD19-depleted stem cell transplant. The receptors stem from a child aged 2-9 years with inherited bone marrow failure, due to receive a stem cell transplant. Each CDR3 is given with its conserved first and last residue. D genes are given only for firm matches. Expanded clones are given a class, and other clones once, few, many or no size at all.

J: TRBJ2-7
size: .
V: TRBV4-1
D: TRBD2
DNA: TGCGCCAGCAGCCAATACCTCACCGGGACTAGTGGGATCTACGAGCAGTACTTC
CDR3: CASSQYLTGTSGIYEQYF

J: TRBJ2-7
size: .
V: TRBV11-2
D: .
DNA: TGTGCCAGCAGCTTGGGGTGGGGGAACGAGCTGTACTTC
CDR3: CASSLGWGNELYF

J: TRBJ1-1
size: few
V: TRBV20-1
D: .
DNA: TGCAGTGCTACCGGGACCCCTCGGGCTTTCTTT
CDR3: CSATGTPRAFF

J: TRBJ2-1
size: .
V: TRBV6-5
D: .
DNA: TGTGCCAGCAGTTACCCTGGAGGCGGACCGACCTACAATGAGCAGTTCTTC
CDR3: CASSYPGGGPTYNEQFF

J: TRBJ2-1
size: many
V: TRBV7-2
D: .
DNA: TGTGCCAGCAGCCTCCGGCTAGGGAATGAGCAGTTCTTC
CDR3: CASSLRLGNEQFF

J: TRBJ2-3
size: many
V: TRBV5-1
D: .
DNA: TGCGCCACCACGATCCAGGACCCTAGCACAGATACGCAGTATTTT
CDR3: CATTIQDPSTDTQYF

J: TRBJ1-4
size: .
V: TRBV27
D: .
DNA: TGTGCCAGCAGTTCTGCACTCGGGACTCTGTTTTTT
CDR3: CASSSALGTLFF

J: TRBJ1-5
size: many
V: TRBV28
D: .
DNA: TGTGCCAGCAGTTCAGGGGACAACTACCAGCCCCAGCATTTT
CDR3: CASSSGDNYQPQHF

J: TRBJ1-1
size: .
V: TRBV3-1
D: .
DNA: TGTGCCAGCAGCCCACACCCCGGGGCAGGGATGAACACTGAAGCTTTCTTT
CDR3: CASSPHPGAGMNTEAFF

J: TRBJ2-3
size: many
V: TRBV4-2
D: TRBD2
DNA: TGTGCCAGCAGCCAAGAGGGGACTAGCGGGGTGGATACGCAGTATTTT
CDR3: CASSQEGTSGVDTQYF

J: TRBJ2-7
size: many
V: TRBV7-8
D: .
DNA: TGTGCCAGCAGCGATCGTACAGCGGTTGGCTTC
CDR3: CASSDRTAVGF

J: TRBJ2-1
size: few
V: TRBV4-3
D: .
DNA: TGCGCCAGCAGCCAACTGACAGGCAACAATGAGCAGTTCTTC
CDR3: CASSQLTGNNEQFF